Below, one T cell receptor beta chain is given with its context. These data are taken from a study of blood T cell repertoires in COVID-19. Study-wide background: In each case, the material was cDNA or gDNA derived from T cells, B-cell-depleted T cells, or PBMCs.

From germline, CDR1 is SGHRS and CDR2 YFSETQ. CDR3 length: 14 amino acids. With V trimmed by 3 bases and J by 2 bases, 3 bases remained unmatched. Under the authors' procedure: Researchers report that nucleated cell counts were estimated from reference gene primer amplification. Profiled with immunoSEQ multiplex PCR; TCRdb holds only in-frame clones, not every one. That table supplies the V and J calls and clone size; D and trimming were determined from the DNA. The table includes roughly 120,000 clones, about 88% detected once. The receptor comes from a woman in her 70s who had recovered from COVID-19. The sequenced sample consisted of peripheral blood. The V gene is TRBV5-1, the J gene TRBJ2-5; 8 bases align to TRBD1. CDR3 in DNA: TGCGCCAGCAGCTGGGGGACAGGACAAGAGACCCAGTACTTC. This translates into CASSWGTGQETQYF.